A single sample is the source of the 21 T cell receptor beta chains below, sequenced in a study of cytomegalovirus exposure and HLA in healthy donors (dated by TCRdb to the late 2010s). To prepare the library, the immunoSEQ multiplex PCR assay was applied. For the multiplex PCR, a mixture combining 60 forward primers for TCR Vbeta segments and 13 reverse primers for TCR Jbeta segments was used. TCRdb re-hosts the immuneACCESS table, in-frame sequences only. Its copies lack some clones; in the studies checked, an unresolved V gene accounts for under half of them, and the cause for the rest is not known. This sample gives over 100,000 clones in total; approximately 70% of them show up just once. The top ten clones comprise around 0.95% of the sample. Input material: PBMCs. The origin of the receptors is a woman aged 25-40 years in good health and CMV-seronegative.

This clone showed up just a few times. The chain links TRBV11-2 to TRBJ1-1; D call uncertain. V lost 1 base and J lost 3, with 6 bases in between. The CDR3 covers 13 residues. The germline V gene encodes CDR1 SGHAT and CDR2 FQNNGV. CDR3 in DNA: TGTGCCAGCAGCTTAGCACAGTACACTGAAGCTTTCTTT. Its translation is CASSLAQYTEAFF. Combining the CDR3 with reference TRBV11-2 and TRBJ1-1 gives the whole variable domain EAGVAQSPRYKIIEKRQSVAFWCNPISGHATLYWYQQILGQGPKLLIQFQNNGVVDDSQLPKDRFSAERLKGVDSTLKIQPAKLEDSAVYLCASSLAQYTEAFFGQGTRLTVV.

The V gene is TRBV15, the J gene TRBJ1-2; no clear D. V dropped 0 bases and J dropped 8 bases, with 13 bases sitting between them. The CDR3 runs to 14 residues. The V gene's germline CDR1 is LNHNV and CDR2 YYDKDF (reference sequence). The CDR3 sequence is CATSRERVQRGYTF. The DNA for the CDR3 is TGTGCCACCAGCAGAGAGCGGGTGCAACGGGGCTACACCTTC.

The chain uses TRBV6-5 and TRBJ1-6, with a possible D match to TRBD1 (5 bases). V was shortened by 0 bases and J by 9 bases, with 9 bases between the two germline ends. Germline CDR1 and CDR2: MNHEY and SVGAGI. This CDR3 contains 14 residues. CDR3 loop: CASSYSVGGSPLHF. In nucleotides, the CDR3 is TGTGCCAGCAGTTACTCGGTGGGGGGTTCACCCCTCCACTTT.

The genes are TRBV7-9 and TRBJ2-1, with TRBD2 matching 9 bases. Trimming at V came to 0 bases and at J to 9 bases, leaving 9 bases not matched to a gene. The CDR3 has 16 residues. CDR1 SEHNR and CDR2 FQNEAQ come from the germline V gene (reference sequence). Here the CDR3 reads CASSLAGGGATGEQFF. The CDR3, as DNA: TGTGCCAGCAGCTTAGCTGGCGGGGGGGCCACAGGTGAGCAGTTCTTC.

This clone was seen more than once but under ten times. The chain combines TRBV2 with TRBJ2-5; D unresolved. The germline CDR1 and CDR2 sequences are SNHLY and FYNNEI. V lost 6 bases and J 2 bases, leaving 16 bases between the germline ends. The CDR3 contains 15 residues. This CDR3 reads CASRRGDVVQETQYF. The CDR3 coding sequence is TGTGCCAGCAGGAGAGGCGACGTCGTTCAAGAGACCCAGTACTTC. Variable domain in full (rest from reference TRBV2 and TRBJ2-5): EPEVTQTPSHQVTQMGQEVILRCVPISNHLYFYWYRQILGQKVEFLVSFYNNEISEKSEIFDDQFSVERPDGSNFTLKIRSTKLEDSAMYFCASRRGDVVQETQYFGPGTRLLVL.

The chain links TRBV29-1 to TRBJ1-1; D call uncertain. Trimming stripped 4 bases from V and 1 base from J, with 4 bases between. There are 11 residues in the CDR3. Germline V gene data show CDR1 as SQVTM and CDR2 as ANQGSEA. Here the CDR3 DNA reads TGCAGCGTTGTACAGAACACTGAAGCTTTCTTT. The encoded protein is CSVVQNTEAFF.

This rearrangement joins TRBV27 to TRBJ2-1, with 11 positions matching TRBD2. The CDR3 is made up of 15 amino acids. The V and J ends lost 3 bases and 5 bases, in that order; junction bases with no gene match: 3. The germline gives CDR1 MNHEY, CDR2 SMNVEV (reference sequence). The CDR3 is CASSFSGRGDNEQFF. The CDR3 bases are TGTGCCAGCAGTTTTAGCGGGAGGGGGGACAATGAGCAGTTCTTC.

This clone was seen a single time. V is TRBV5-6 and J is TRBJ2-3; TRBD2 is a possible D gene (5 bases). V was cut by 4 bases and J by 3 bases, with 9 bases left in between. The CDR3 is 13 residues long. The germline CDR1 and CDR2 sequences are SGHDT and YYEEEE. The CDR3 reads CASSQRGTDTQYF. DNA of the CDR3: TGTGCCAGCAGCCAGAGAGGGACAGATACGCAGTATTTT.

To note about this clone: The CDR3 does not end in the conserved phenylalanine or tryptophan, so this is likely a read error. The rearrangement joins TRBV2 to TRBJ2-7; a possible D gene is TRBD2 (6 bases). The V gene's germline CDR1 is SNHLY and CDR2 FYNNEI. Trimming pared 7 bases from V and 2 bases from J, leaving 12 bases between. This CDR3 comprises 13 residues. CDR3 sequence reads: CASKRDWPYEQYL. CDR3 DNA: TGTGCCAGCAAGAGGGACTGGCCCTACGAGCAGTACCTC.

This clone was seen a few times. The same CDR3 can be traced to other DNA sequences in this sample. The chain recombines TRBV2 with TRBJ2-5, with 7 positions matching TRBD2. The germline gives CDR1 SNHLY, CDR2 FYNNEI. The V gene end was trimmed by 6 bases and the J gene end by 2 bases; junction bases not matched to a gene: 9. CDR3 length equals 15 residues. The DNA of the CDR3 is TGTGCCAGCAGCGATCGGACTAGGAGGCAAGAGACCCAGTACTTC. Protein sequence: CASSDRTRRQETQYF.

In DNA form, the CDR3 reads TGTGCCAGCAGTCGTTTTGGGCAAGATGAAAAACTGTTTTTT. Protein sequence: CASSRFGQDEKLFF. The V and J genes are TRBV2 and TRBJ1-4; D call uncertain. The length of the CDR3 is 14 residues. CDR1 and CDR2 from the germline V gene are SNHLY and FYNNEI. Trimming shortened V by 5 bases and J by 6 bases, and 13 bases separated the two germline ends. Full variable domain (rest looked up from reference TRBV2 and TRBJ1-4): EPEVTQTPSHQVTQMGQEVILRCVPISNHLYFYWYRQILGQKVEFLVSFYNNEISEKSEIFDDQFSVERPDGSNFTLKIRSTKLEDSAMYFCASSRFGQDEKLFFGSGTQLSVL.

The genes are TRBV27 and TRBJ2-2; D ambiguous. Germline V gene data show CDR1 as MNHEY and CDR2 as SMNVEV (reference sequence). V was clipped by 6 bases and J by 7 bases, with 12 bases between them. The CDR3 length is 13 residues. Here the CDR3 reads CASRREENGELFF. The CDR3 DNA reads TGTGCCAGCAGACGAGAGGAGAACGGGGAGCTGTTTTTT.

This chain uses TRBV19 with TRBJ1-2; TRBD1 aligns across 8 bases. Trimming took 7 bases from V and 3 from J; bases not matched to a gene: 7. The CDR3 covers 14 residues. The germline V gene has CDR1 LNHDA and CDR2 SQIVND (reference sequence). The CDR3 DNA reads TGTGCCAGTACCAAGGACAGGGTGGACTATGGCTACACCTTC. It specifies CASTKDRVDYGYTF.

J is TRBJ1-1 and V is TRBV19; D is possibly TRBD1 (5 bases). From germline, CDR1 is LNHDA and CDR2 SQIVND (reference sequence). V gave up 8 bases and J gave up 1 base, with 11 bases separating them. This CDR3 comprises 13 residues. The CDR3 DNA follows: TGTGCCAGTTTGACGCAGGGGAACACTGAAGCTTTCTTT. It translates to CASLTQGNTEAFF.

A remark on this clone: This same CDR3 is encoded by further DNA sequences in the sample. The chain is built from TRBV7-2 and TRBJ1-1; 9 bases align to TRBD1. V dropped 4 bases and J dropped 11; count of bases not matched to a gene: 8. The length of the CDR3 is 13 residues. CDR1 and CDR2 from the germline V gene are SGHTA and FQGNSA. CDR3 nucleotide sequence: TGTGCCAGCAGCTCCCGGGACAGGGAAGGCGCTTTCTTT. Its protein product is CASSSRDREGAFF.

V usage is TRBV5-1 and J usage is TRBJ2-1; TRBD2 agrees at 7 bases. The germline CDR1 and CDR2 sequences are SGHRS and YFSETQ. Losses at the gene ends were 1 base for V and 5 bases for J; bases not matched to a gene: 6. This CDR3 spans 15 amino acids. The CDR3 spells CASSLWGRADNEQFF. The DNA of the CDR3 is TGCGCCAGCAGCTTGTGGGGGAGGGCCGACAATGAGCAGTTCTTC.

The chain carries TRBV18 and TRBJ1-1; a possible D gene is TRBD1 (6 bases). V was shortened by 5 bases and J by 1 base, with 11 bases between the two germline ends. This CDR3 comprises 14 residues. Per the germline V gene, CDR1 is KGHSH and CDR2 is LQKENI. CDR3 in DNA: TGTGCCAGCTCATTAAGAGGGGGGAACACTGAAGCTTTCTTT. Protein sequence: CASSLRGGNTEAFF.

V usage is TRBV27 and J usage is TRBJ2-1; 7 nucleotides match TRBD2. The CDR3 has 12 residues. Germline lookup yields CDR1 MNHEY and CDR2 SMNVEV (reference sequence). Germline trimming cut 4 bases from V and 10 bases from J; bases unmatched to any gene: 4. CDR3 in DNA: TGTGCCAGCAGTTCGCCTAGCGGCGAGCAGTTCTTC. Translating gives CASSSPSGEQFF.

This clone was seen only a few times. This chain connects TRBV5-1 to TRBJ2-1; D might be TRBD2 (5 bases). The V and J ends lost 6 bases and 8 bases respectively, with 18 bases between them. This CDR3 is built from 14 residues. CDR1 and CDR2 (germline): SGHRS, YFSETQ. The chain's CDR3 is CASTPGGGYHEQFF. CDR3 coding DNA: TGCGCCAGCACCCCCGGCGGCGGGTACCATGAGCAGTTCTTC.

The J gene is TRBJ1-1, the V gene TRBV11-2; D possibly corresponds to TRBD1 (6 bases). This CDR3 region has 13 residues. The V end lost 0 bases, the J end lost 11 bases, and 13 bases lay between the germline ends. Germline values: CDR1 SGHAT, CDR2 FQNNGV. CDR3 amino acids: CASSLDRGWGAFF. The CDR3 DNA follows: TGTGCCAGCAGCTTAGACAGGGGTTGGGGGGCTTTCTTT.

This clone has a handful of counts. An end of the junction differs from the germline gene, which may be a read error. The chain is built from TRBV5-6 and TRBJ1-2, with 10 bases matching TRBD1. The CDR3 has 11 residues. Germline lookup yields CDR1 SGHDT and CDR2 YYEEEE. The CDR3 DNA reads TGTGCCAGCAGTAGACAGGGGGCAACCTCCTTC. Protein sequence: CASSRQGATSF. The full variable domain, its missing parts supplied by reference TRBV5-6 and TRBJ1-2, is DAGVTQSPTHLIKTRGQQVTLRCSPKSGHDTVSWYQQALGQGPQFIFQYYEEEERQRGNFPDRFSGHQFPNYSSELNVNALLLGDSALYLCASSRQGATSFGSGTRLTVV.